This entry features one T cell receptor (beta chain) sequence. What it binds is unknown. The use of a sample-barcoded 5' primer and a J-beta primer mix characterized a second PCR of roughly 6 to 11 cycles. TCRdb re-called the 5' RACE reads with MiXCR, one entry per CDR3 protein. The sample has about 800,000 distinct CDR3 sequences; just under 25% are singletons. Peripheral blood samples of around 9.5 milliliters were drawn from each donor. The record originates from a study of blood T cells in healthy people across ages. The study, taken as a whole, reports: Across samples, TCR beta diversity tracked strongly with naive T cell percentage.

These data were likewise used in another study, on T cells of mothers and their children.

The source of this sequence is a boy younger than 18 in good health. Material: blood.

In DNA, the CDR3 is TGCAGCGTTGAAGCGCCATGGGACAGGGGAAGCACAGATACGCAGTATTTT. Its protein is CSVEAPWDRGSTDTQYF. The rearrangement links TRBV29-1 to TRBJ2-3; 10 bases fit TRBD1. The CDR3 totals 17 residues. Germline V gene data show CDR1 as SQVTM and CDR2 as ANQGSEA. V dropped 1 base and J dropped 0; count of bases not matched to a gene: 7.